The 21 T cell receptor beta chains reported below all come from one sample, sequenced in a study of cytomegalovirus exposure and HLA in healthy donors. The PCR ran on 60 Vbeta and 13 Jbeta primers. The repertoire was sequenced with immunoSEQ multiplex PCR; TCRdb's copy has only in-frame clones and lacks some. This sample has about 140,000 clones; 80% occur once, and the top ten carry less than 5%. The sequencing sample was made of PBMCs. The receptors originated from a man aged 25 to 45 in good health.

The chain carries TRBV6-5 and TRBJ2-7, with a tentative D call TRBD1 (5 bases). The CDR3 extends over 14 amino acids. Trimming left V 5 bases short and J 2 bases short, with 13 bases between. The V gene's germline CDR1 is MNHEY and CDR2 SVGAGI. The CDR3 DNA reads TGTGCCAGCAGTAAACTAACAGGAGCCTACGAGCAGTACTTC. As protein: CASSKLTGAYEQYF.

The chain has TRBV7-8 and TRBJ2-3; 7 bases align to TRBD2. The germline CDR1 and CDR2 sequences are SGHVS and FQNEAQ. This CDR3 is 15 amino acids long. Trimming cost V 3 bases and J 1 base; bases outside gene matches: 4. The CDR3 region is CASSFLGRGTDTQYF. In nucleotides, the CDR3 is TGTGCCAGCAGCTTCTTAGGGAGGGGCACAGATACGCAGTATTTT.

CDR3 bases: TGTGCCAGCTCTTGGACTAGTGGCACAGATACGCAGTATTTT. It specifies CASSWTSGTDTQYF. The chain combines TRBV2 with TRBJ2-3; TRBD2 aligns across 7 bases. V lost 8 bases and J lost 1; bases outside the gene matches: 6. Looked up from germline, CDR1 is SNHLY and CDR2 is FYNNEI. This CDR3 has 14 residues.

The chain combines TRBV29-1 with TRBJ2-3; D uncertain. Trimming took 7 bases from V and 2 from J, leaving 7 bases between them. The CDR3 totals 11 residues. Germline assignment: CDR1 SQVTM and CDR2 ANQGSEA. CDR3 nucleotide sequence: TGCAGCGACACGATCACAGATACGCAGTATTTT. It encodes CSDTITDTQYF.

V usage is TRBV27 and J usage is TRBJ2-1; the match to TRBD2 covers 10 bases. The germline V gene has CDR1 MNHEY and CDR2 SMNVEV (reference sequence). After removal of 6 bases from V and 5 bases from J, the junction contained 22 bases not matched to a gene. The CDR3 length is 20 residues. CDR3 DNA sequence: TGTGCCAGCAGCCTACAATGGGGAGGCCTAGCGGGAGTTCGGAACAATGAGCAGTTCTTC. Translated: CASSLQWGGLAGVRNNEQFF.

The chain's CDR3 is CASSGPPQYF. CDR3 coding DNA: TGCGCCAGCAGCGGGCCTCCCCAGTACTTC. The chain carries TRBV5-1 and TRBJ2-5; no definite D call. Trimming removed 4 bases at V and 9 bases at J, with 7 bases between. Germline lookup yields CDR1 SGHRS and CDR2 YFSETQ. The CDR3 is made up of 10 amino acids. Using reference TRBV5-1 and TRBJ2-5 for the parts outside the CDR3, the full variable domain is KAGVTQTPRYLIKTRGQQVTLSCSPISGHRSVSWYQQTPGQGLQFLFEYFSETQRNKGNFPGRFSGRQFSNSRSEMNVSTLELGDSALYLCASSGPPQYFGPGTRLLVL.

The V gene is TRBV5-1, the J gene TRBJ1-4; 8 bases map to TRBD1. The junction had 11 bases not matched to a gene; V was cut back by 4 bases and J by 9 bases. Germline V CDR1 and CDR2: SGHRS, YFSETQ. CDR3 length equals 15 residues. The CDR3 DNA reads TGCGCCAGCAGCCCGGGGACAGGAACCCCACAAAAACTGTTTTTT. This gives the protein CASSPGTGTPQKLFF. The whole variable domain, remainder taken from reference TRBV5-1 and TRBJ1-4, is KAGVTQTPRYLIKTRGQQVTLSCSPISGHRSVSWYQQTPGQGLQFLFEYFSETQRNKGNFPGRFSGRQFSNSRSEMNVSTLELGDSALYLCASSPGTGTPQKLFFGSGTQLSVL.

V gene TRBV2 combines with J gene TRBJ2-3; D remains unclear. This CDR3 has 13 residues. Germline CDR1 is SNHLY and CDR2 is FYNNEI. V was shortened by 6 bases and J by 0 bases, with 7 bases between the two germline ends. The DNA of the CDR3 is TGTGCCAGCAGATACACAAGCACAGATACGCAGTATTTT. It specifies CASRYTSTDTQYF.

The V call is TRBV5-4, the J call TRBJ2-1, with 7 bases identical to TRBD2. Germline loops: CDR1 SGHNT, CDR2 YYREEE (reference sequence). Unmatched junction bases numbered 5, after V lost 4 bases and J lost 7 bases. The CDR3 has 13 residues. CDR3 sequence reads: CASSPREWNEQFF. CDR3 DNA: TGTGCCAGCAGCCCGCGGGAGTGGAATGAGCAGTTCTTC.

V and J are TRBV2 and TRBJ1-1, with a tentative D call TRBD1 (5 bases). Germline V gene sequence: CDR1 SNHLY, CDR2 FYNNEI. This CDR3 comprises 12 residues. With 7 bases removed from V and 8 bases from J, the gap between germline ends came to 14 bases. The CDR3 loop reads CASKWQDNEAFF. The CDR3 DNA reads TGTGCCAGCAAATGGCAGGACAACGAAGCTTTCTTT.

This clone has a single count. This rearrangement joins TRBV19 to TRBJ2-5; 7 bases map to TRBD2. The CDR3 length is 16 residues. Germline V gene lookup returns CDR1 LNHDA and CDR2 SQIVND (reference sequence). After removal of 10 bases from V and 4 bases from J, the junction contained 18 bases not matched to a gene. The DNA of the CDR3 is TGTGCCACCAAAGATGGGGGGGGAGGGCCAGGAGAGACCCAGTACTTC. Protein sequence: CATKDGGGGPGETQYF. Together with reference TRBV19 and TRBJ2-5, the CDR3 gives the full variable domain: DGGITQSPKYLFRKEGQNVTLSCEQNLNHDAMYWYRQDPGQGLRLIYYSQIVNDFQKGDIAEGYSVSREKKESFPLTVTSAQKNPTAFYLCATKDGGGGPGETQYFGPGTRLLVL.

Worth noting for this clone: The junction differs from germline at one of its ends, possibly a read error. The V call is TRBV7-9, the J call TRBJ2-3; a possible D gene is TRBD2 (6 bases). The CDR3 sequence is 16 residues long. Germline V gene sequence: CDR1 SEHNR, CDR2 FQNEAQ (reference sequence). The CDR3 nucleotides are TGTTCCAGCAGCCCCTCAGCGGGTTGGGCGGGAGATACGCAGTATTTT. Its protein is CSSSPSAGWAGDTQYF.

The CDR3 loop reads CASSSGQGYEQYF. CDR3 in DNA: TGCGCCAGCAGCTCAGGACAGGGCTACGAGCAGTACTTC. This chain uses TRBV5-1 with TRBJ2-7; 8 bases map to TRBD1. The V segment lost 3 bases and the J segment 3 bases; nucleotides outside the gene matches: 2. Per germline, CDR1 SGHRS and CDR2 YFSETQ. The CDR3 has 13 amino acids. Drawing the rest from reference TRBV5-1 and TRBJ2-7, the complete variable domain is KAGVTQTPRYLIKTRGQQVTLSCSPISGHRSVSWYQQTPGQGLQFLFEYFSETQRNKGNFPGRFSGRQFSNSRSEMNVSTLELGDSALYLCASSSGQGYEQYFGPGTRLTVT.

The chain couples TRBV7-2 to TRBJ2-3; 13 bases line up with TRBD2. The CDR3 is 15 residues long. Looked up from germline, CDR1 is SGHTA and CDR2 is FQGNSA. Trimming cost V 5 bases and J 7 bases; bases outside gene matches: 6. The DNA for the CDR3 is TGTGCCAGCAGCCGCCAGGGACTAGCGGGGAATACGCAGTATTTT. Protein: CASSRQGLAGNTQYF.

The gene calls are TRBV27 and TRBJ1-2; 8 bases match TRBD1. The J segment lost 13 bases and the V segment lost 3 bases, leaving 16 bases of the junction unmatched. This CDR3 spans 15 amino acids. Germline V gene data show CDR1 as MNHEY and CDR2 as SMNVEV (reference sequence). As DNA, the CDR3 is TGTGCCAGCAGTTTCTCCCGACAGGGGCCGCTCGTGTTCACCTTC. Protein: CASSFSRQGPLVFTF.

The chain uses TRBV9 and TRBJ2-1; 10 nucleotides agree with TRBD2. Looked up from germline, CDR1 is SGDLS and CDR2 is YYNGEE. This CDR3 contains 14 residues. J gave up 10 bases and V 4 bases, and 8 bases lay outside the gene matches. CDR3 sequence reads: CASSTASGSVEQFF. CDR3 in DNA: TGTGCCAGCAGCACGGCTAGCGGGAGTGTCGAGCAGTTCTTC.

The CDR3 coding sequence is TGCAGCGTTGTTGGGTCGGCTAGCGGGGCCACAGATACGCAGTATTTT. Protein: CSVVGSASGATDTQYF. The chain links TRBV29-1 to TRBJ2-3, with TRBD2 matching over 9 bases. Germline assignment: CDR1 SQVTM and CDR2 ANQGSEA. V was pared by 4 bases and J by 2 bases, with 10 bases of the junction left unmatched. This CDR3 has 16 amino acids.

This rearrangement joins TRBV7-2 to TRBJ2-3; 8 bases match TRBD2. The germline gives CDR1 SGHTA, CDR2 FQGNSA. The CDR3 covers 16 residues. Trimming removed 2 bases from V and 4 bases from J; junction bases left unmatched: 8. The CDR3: CASSLNPSGRADTQYF. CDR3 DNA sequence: TGTGCCAGCAGCTTAAATCCGAGCGGGAGAGCAGATACGCAGTATTTT.

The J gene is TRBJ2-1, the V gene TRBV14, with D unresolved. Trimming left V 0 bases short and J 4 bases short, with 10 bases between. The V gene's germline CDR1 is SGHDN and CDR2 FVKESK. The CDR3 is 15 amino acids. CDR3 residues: CASSQDSPRYNEQFF. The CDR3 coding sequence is TGTGCCAGCAGCCAAGATTCCCCTAGGTACAATGAGCAGTTCTTC.

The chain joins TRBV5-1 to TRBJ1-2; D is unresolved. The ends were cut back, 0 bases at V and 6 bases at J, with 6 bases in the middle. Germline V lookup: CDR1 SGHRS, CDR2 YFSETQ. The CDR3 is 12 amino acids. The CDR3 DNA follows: TGCGCCAGCAGCTTGGATAATGATGGCTACACCTTC. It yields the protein CASSLDNDGYTF.

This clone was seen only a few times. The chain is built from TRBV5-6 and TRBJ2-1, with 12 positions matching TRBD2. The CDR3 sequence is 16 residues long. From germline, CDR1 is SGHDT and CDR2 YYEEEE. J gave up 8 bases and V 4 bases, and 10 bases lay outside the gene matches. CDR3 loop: CASSRQASGRAYEQFF. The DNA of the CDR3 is TGTGCCAGCAGCCGTCAGGCTAGCGGGAGGGCCTATGAGCAGTTCTTC.